These 19 T cell receptor beta chains share one sample of origin, sequenced in a study of cytomegalovirus exposure and HLA in healthy donors. The PCR used 60 Vbeta and 13 Jbeta primers. Data came from immunoSEQ multiplex PCR; TCRdb stores just in-frame clones and leaves some out. The sample records 160,000 or so clones, roughly 80% being singletons. Material for sequencing was PBMCs. These TCRs come from a young man in good health and CMV-seronegative.

The chain employs TRBV5-1 and TRBJ2-5; TRBD2 matches at 14 bases. V trimming: 4 bases; J trimming: 5 bases; junction bases outside the gene matches: 10. Germline V gene lookup returns CDR1 SGHRS and CDR2 YFSETQ. The length of the CDR3 is 17 residues. CDR3 sequence reads: CASSLGTSGSSRETQYF. In DNA, the CDR3 is TGCGCCAGCAGCCTGGGGACTAGCGGGAGTTCTCGTGAGACCCAGTACTTC.

The sample holds a few counts of this clone. The chain is built from TRBV30 and TRBJ2-5; D not resolved. Germline CDR1 is GTSNPN and CDR2 is SVGIG (reference sequence). V dropped 7 bases and J dropped 1 base, with 10 bases sitting between them. There are 12 residues in the CDR3. DNA for the CDR3: TGTGCCTCCAAGTCGGTCCAAGAGACCCAGTACTTC. The encoded protein is CASKSVQETQYF.

The rearrangement joins TRBV28 to TRBJ1-1; no reliable D call. This CDR3 spans 14 amino acids. The germline CDR1 and CDR2 sequences are MDHEN and SYDVKM. The ends were cut back, 5 bases at V and 4 bases at J, with 14 bases in the middle. The CDR3 nucleotides are TGTGCCAGCAGTGGCCCCGGAGGAATCACTGAAGCTTTCTTT. It codes for CASSGPGGITEAFF.

The count of this clone is one. The chain combines TRBV4-3 with TRBJ2-7, with a weak D call TRBD2 (6 bases). Germline V gene lookup returns CDR1 LGHNA and CDR2 YSLEER. Trimming cost V 4 bases and J 0 bases, with 13 bases left between them. This CDR3 has 15 residues. The CDR3 DNA is TGCGCCAGCAGCCTGGGACTCACGAGCTCCTACGAGCAGTACTTC. Translation: CASSLGLTSSYEQYF.

CDR3 sequence (DNA): TGTGCCAGTAGTGTGAGGATCTCGGAATACAATGAGCAGTTCTTC. Protein: CASSVRISEYNEQFF. V is TRBV19 and J is TRBJ2-1; no clear D gene. The germline V gene has CDR1 LNHDA and CDR2 SQIVND (reference sequence). CDR3 length: 15 amino acids. V was pared by 5 bases and J by 4 bases, with 15 bases between. Full variable domain (remainder filled in from reference TRBV19 and TRBJ2-1): DGGITQSPKYLFRKEGQNVTLSCEQNLNHDAMYWYRQDPGQGLRLIYYSQIVNDFQKGDIAEGYSVSREKKESFPLTVTSAQKNPTAFYLCASSVRISEYNEQFFGPGTRLTVL.

The table lists this clone with a count of one. This chain joins TRBV30 and TRBJ1-2, with TRBD1 matching over 9 bases. Germline V CDR1 and CDR2: GTSNPN, SVGIG (reference sequence). V lost 3 bases to trimming and J lost 0 bases; unmatched junction nucleotides: 2. The CDR3 is made up of 14 amino acids. The CDR3 is CAWRTGGSNYGYTF. DNA for the CDR3: TGTGCCTGGAGGACAGGGGGATCTAACTATGGCTACACCTTC. The full variable domain, in which reference TRBV30 and TRBJ1-2 provide the parts outside the CDR3, is SQTIHQWPATLVQPVGSPLSLECTVEGTSNPNLYWYRQAAGRGLQLLFYSVGIGQISSEVPQNLSASRPQDRQFILSSKKLLLSDSGFYLCAWRTGGSNYGYTFGSGTRLTVV.

This chain uses TRBV27 with TRBJ2-1, with D unresolved. Trimming cost V 1 base and J 0 bases, with 7 bases left between them. Germline-derived CDR1 and CDR2 are MNHEY and SMNVEV (reference sequence). The CDR3 is made up of 15 amino acids. The CDR3 here is CASSLYPSSYNEQFF. CDR3 DNA: TGTGCCAGCAGTTTATACCCGAGCTCCTACAATGAGCAGTTCTTC.

The rearrangement joins TRBV28 to TRBJ1-2, with D unresolved. Germline CDR1 and CDR2: MDHEN and SYDVKM. The CDR3 sequence is 16 residues long. The germline V and J ends were trimmed by 4 bases and 8 bases, with 23 bases remaining between them. The CDR3 reads CASSSPSPVLLMGYTF. In nucleotides, the CDR3 is TGTGCCAGCAGTTCCCCAAGCCCCGTCCTCCTTATGGGCTACACCTTC.

The chain carries TRBV5-1 and TRBJ1-1; D ambiguous. Between the trimmed V and J ends, which lost 0 bases and 7 bases, there was a span of 10 bases. This CDR3 has 13 amino acids. CDR1 is SGHRS, CDR2 YFSETQ, per germline. DNA of the CDR3: TGCGCCAGCAGCTTGGAGGGAGGGTTTGAAGCTTTCTTT. Its translation: CASSLEGGFEAFF. Using reference TRBV5-1 and TRBJ1-1 for the parts outside the CDR3, the full variable domain is KAGVTQTPRYLIKTRGQQVTLSCSPISGHRSVSWYQQTPGQGLQFLFEYFSETQRNKGNFPGRFSGRQFSNSRSEMNVSTLELGDSALYLCASSLEGGFEAFFGQGTRLTVV.

This chain joins TRBV4-1 and TRBJ1-1; the D gene is possibly TRBD1 (5 bases). The CDR3 totals 16 residues. Germline lookup yields CDR1 MGHRA and CDR2 YSYEKL. V was trimmed by 2 bases and J by 3 bases, leaving 16 bases between them. The CDR3 spells CASSQPKMGRYTEAFF. CDR3 sequence (DNA): TGCGCCAGCAGCCAACCCAAGATGGGGCGGTACACTGAAGCTTTCTTT.

CDR3 sequence (DNA): TGTGCCATCAGCAGCCTACCTCCTGACAGGGGGCGAAACACCGGGGAGCTGTTTTTT. Translated, it gives CAISSLPPDRGRNTGELFF. The chain uses TRBV10-3 and TRBJ2-2; 10 nucleotides line up with TRBD1. This CDR3 contains 19 residues. The germline V gene encodes CDR1 ENHRY and CDR2 SYGVKD. The ends lost 6 bases at V and 2 bases at J; junction bases unmatched: 15.

The chain carries TRBV6-6 and TRBJ1-5; TRBD1 matches 9 bases. The ends lost 2 bases at V and 7 bases at J; junction bases unmatched: 9. The CDR3 runs to 16 residues. The germline gives CDR1 MNHNY, CDR2 SVGAGI (reference sequence). The CDR3 DNA reads TGTGCCAGCAGTTACCTCGGACAGGGGAGAAGACAGCCCCAGCATTTT. Its protein product is CASSYLGQGRRQPQHF.

This clone came up a few times. This chain links TRBV19 with TRBJ1-2; a possible D gene is TRBD1 (6 bases). The CDR3 consists of 13 residues. CDR1 LNHDA and CDR2 SQIVND come from the germline V gene (reference sequence). V was clipped by 1 base and J by 4 bases, with 7 bases between them. The CDR3 DNA reads TGTGCCAGTAGTATAGCGGACAGCTATGGCTACACCTTC. It is translated as CASSIADSYGYTF.

CDR3 nucleotides: TGTGCCAGCAGCTTGGCAGGGGCGGTTGAGCAGTACTTC. This codes for CASSLAGAVEQYF. The J gene is TRBJ2-7, the V gene TRBV5-4; the D gene is possibly TRBD1 (6 bases). The V end was cut by 0 bases, the J end by 7 bases, with 11 bases between. The CDR3 covers 13 residues. Per germline, CDR1 SGHNT and CDR2 YYREEE (reference sequence).

The chain carries TRBV6-5 and TRBJ2-2, with 7 bases matching TRBD2. J gave up 5 bases and V 10 bases, and 1 base lay outside the gene matches. The CDR3 has 11 amino acids. The germline gives CDR1 MNHEY, CDR2 SVGAGI. The CDR3 sequence is CATGGTGELFF. The DNA of the CDR3 is TGTGCCACCGGGGGGACCGGGGAGCTGTTTTTT.

The CDR3 protein is CASSYPRGLPSYEQYF. The CDR3 nucleotides read TGCGCCAGCAGCTACCCGAGAGGGCTACCATCCTACGAGCAGTACTTC. This chain joins TRBV5-1 and TRBJ2-7, with D possibly TRBD2 on 5 matching bases. There are 16 residues in the CDR3. V was trimmed by 3 bases and J by 1 base, leaving 17 bases between them. Germline CDR1 is SGHRS and CDR2 is YFSETQ.

The chain couples TRBV25-1 to TRBJ1-1; D gene ambiguous. The CDR3 extends over 14 amino acids. The germline gives CDR1 MGHDK, CDR2 SYGVNS. V was shortened by 1 base and J by 1 base, with 7 bases between the two germline ends. The CDR3 region is CASSEFGRNTEAFF. In DNA, the CDR3 is TGTGCCAGCAGTGAATTCGGGAGGAACACTGAAGCTTTCTTT.

The rearrangement joins TRBV5-4 to TRBJ1-6; D might be TRBD1 (6 bases). The V end lost 5 bases, the J end lost 0 bases, and 12 bases lay between the germline ends. CDR3 size: 16 residues. Germline assignment: CDR1 SGHNT and CDR2 YYREEE (reference sequence). DNA for the CDR3: TGTGCCAGCAGAACGGAAGGGGGCTCCTATAATTCACCCCTCCACTTT. Translating gives CASRTEGGSYNSPLHF.

On this clone: One end of the junction fails to match germline, which may point to a read error. The chain uses TRBV7-9 and TRBJ2-2; D is ambiguous. This CDR3 region has 18 residues. CDR1 and CDR2 (germline): SEHNR, FQNEAQ (reference sequence). The DNA for the CDR3 is TGTTCCAGCAGCCCAACAACCCCGGGTCCCTCGATGGATGGGGAGCTGTTTTTT. Its translation is CSSSPTTPGPSMDGELFF. The full variable domain, in which reference TRBV7-9 and TRBJ2-2 provide the parts outside the CDR3, is DTGVSQNPRHKITKRGQNVTFRCDPISEHNRLYWYRQTLGQGPEFLTYFQNEAQLEKSRLLSDRFSAERPKGSFSTLEIQRTEQGDSAMYLCSSSPTTPGPSMDGELFFGEGSRLTVL.